This T cell receptor (beta chain) was identified in a study of shared clonotypes between healthy human individuals. Trimming took off 7 bases at V and 0 bases at J, with 6 bases between the two ends. This CDR3 is 12 amino acids long. The germline V gene encodes CDR1 MGHRA and CDR2 YSYEKL. The method was immunoSEQ multiplex PCR; TCRdb's version includes in-frame clones alone and lacks a portion of them. The data contain 2 million to 2.5 million clones, 85% to 95% of them singletons. The clonotype comes from a man younger than 30 in good health. Some clones in this sample may be carry-over from other donors' samples. V usage is TRBV4-1 and J usage is TRBJ1-2; no firm D call. Sequencing used naive CD4+ T cells from PBMCs. Documented subset: CD45RA+ positively selected. The CDR3 loop is CASTDSNYGYTF. CDR3 DNA sequence: TGCGCCAGCACTGATTCTAACTATGGCTACACCTTC.